Listed here are 22 T cell receptor beta chains from one sample, sequenced in a study of PD-1 and CTLA-4 blockade in melanoma. Produced via immunoSEQ multiplex PCR; TCRdb's table is partial and in-frame only. Of 31,000 or so clones listed, about 87% are singletons. The material was CD8+ T cells from peripheral blood, obtained from a patient given anti-PD-1 treatment. Every receptor here comes from a human donor with melanoma.

The chain is built from TRBV9 and TRBJ1-2; 7 nucleotides align to TRBD1. This CDR3 comprises 16 residues. V trimming: 3 bases; J trimming: 10 bases; junction bases outside the gene matches: 18. Germline V gives CDR1 SGDLS, CDR2 YYNGEE. The CDR3 DNA is TGTGCCAGCAGCGATACTCGGACAGGACTTTTTTCAGACTACACCTTC. This codes for CASSDTRTGLFSDYTF. Combining the CDR3 with reference TRBV9 and TRBJ1-2 gives the whole variable domain DSGVTQTPKHLITATGQRVTLRCSPRSGDLSVYWYQQSLDQGLQFLIQYYNGEERAKGNILERFSAQQFPDLHSELNLSSLELGDSALYFCASSDTRTGLFSDYTFGSGTRLTVV.

The V gene is TRBV24-1, the J gene TRBJ1-6, with D unresolved. CDR3 size: 16 residues. Germline CDR1 and CDR2: KGHDR and SFDVKD. The germline V and J ends were trimmed by 3 bases and 4 bases, with 12 bases remaining between them. The chain's CDR3 is CATSDGPLEYNSPLHF. The CDR3 DNA sequence: TGTGCCACCAGTGATGGACCCCTGGAATATAATTCACCCCTCCACTTT.

The chain joins TRBV3-1 (or the pseudogene TRBV3-2) to TRBJ1-1; D gene uncertain. This CDR3 is 14 amino acids long. Germline V gene data show CDR1 as LGHDT and CDR2 as YNNKEL (reference sequence). Trimming took 5 bases from V and 4 from J, leaving 14 bases between them. The chain's CDR3 is CASSSHSGSTEAFF. The CDR3 DNA follows: TGTGCCAGCAGCAGTCACAGCGGATCCACTGAAGCTTTCTTT.

The sample holds one count of this clone. CDR3 in amino acids: CASSLTPSESNQPQHF. DNA for the CDR3: TGTGCCAGCAGTTTGACCCCCTCCGAGAGCAATCAGCCCCAGCATTTT. V usage is TRBV28 and J usage is TRBJ1-5; no clear D. Germline V CDR1 and CDR2: MDHEN, SYDVKM. This CDR3 has 16 amino acids. V was cut by 3 bases and J by 1 base, with 13 bases left in between.

The chain links TRBV4-3 to TRBJ2-3; D may correspond to TRBD1 or TRBD2 (5 bases each). Germline loops: CDR1 LGHNA, CDR2 YSLEER. There are 17 residues in the CDR3. V was trimmed by 4 bases and J by 0 bases, leaving 17 bases between them. In DNA, the CDR3 is TGCGCCAGCAGCCCCTCATTACCGGGGACCAGCACAGATACGCAGTATTTT. Amino acid sequence: CASSPSLPGTSTDTQYF.

The J gene is TRBJ1-5, the V gene TRBV28, with D possibly TRBD1 on 5 matching bases. V lost 5 bases, J lost 2 bases, and 16 bases lay in between. CDR1 is MDHEN and CDR2 is SYDVKM in the germline V gene. The CDR3 runs to 16 residues. As DNA, the CDR3 is TGTGCCAGCAGTACCTATAGGGGCGCGGGCAATCAGCCCCAGCATTTT. The encoded protein is CASSTYRGAGNQPQHF.

The table lists this clone with a count of one. The CDR3 reads CASSPHGANVLTF. CDR3 sequence (DNA): TGTGCCAGCAGTCCCCATGGGGCCAACGTCCTGACTTTC. The chain employs TRBV28 and TRBJ2-6; D uncertain. Germline loops: CDR1 MDHEN, CDR2 SYDVKM. The V end lost 5 bases, the J end lost 3 bases, and 5 bases lay between the germline ends. The CDR3 totals 13 residues.

This chain joins TRBV27 and TRBJ1-6, with 7 positions matching TRBD1. J gave up 6 bases and V 0 bases, and 5 bases lay outside the gene matches. CDR1 is MNHEY, CDR2 SMNVEV, per germline (reference sequence). This CDR3 has 16 amino acids. The CDR3 sequence: CASSLSGDSSNSPLHF. In nucleotides, the CDR3 is TGTGCCAGCAGTTTATCCGGGGACAGCTCTAATTCACCCCTCCACTTT.

The CDR3 protein is CASSLGEQFF. The CDR3 DNA reads as TGTGCCAGCAGCTTAGGCGAGCAGTTCTTC. This sequence joins TRBV7-2 and TRBJ2-1; D gene unclear. CDR1 is SGHTA and CDR2 is FQGNSA in the germline V gene. The germline V and J ends were trimmed by 1 base and 10 bases, with 2 bases remaining between them. This CDR3 has 10 residues.

A few counts support this clone. The CDR3 is CASRGVGTLGGANVLTF. The CDR3 nucleotides read TGTGCCAGCAGAGGGGTAGGAACCCTCGGTGGGGCCAACGTCCTGACTTTC. The chain links TRBV28 to TRBJ2-6; TRBD1 might be the D (5 bases). Germline CDR1 MDHEN, CDR2 SYDVKM. There are 17 residues in the CDR3. V was shortened by 6 bases and J by 3 bases, with 18 bases between the two germline ends.

The chain combines TRBV30 with TRBJ1-2, with D unresolved. With 3 bases removed from V and 3 bases from J, the gap between germline ends came to 5 bases. Germline CDR1 GTSNPN, CDR2 SVGIG (reference sequence). The CDR3 spans 11 residues. CDR3 sequence reads: CAWRGHYGYTF. The CDR3 DNA is TGTGCCTGGAGGGGTCACTATGGCTACACCTTC.

The chain has TRBV19 and TRBJ1-3; no definite D call. Trimming removed 5 bases from V and 4 bases from J, with 15 bases in between. CDR3 length: 15 amino acids. Per the germline V gene, CDR1 is LNHDA and CDR2 is SQIVND (reference sequence). The CDR3 sequence is CASSSGDHSGNTIYF. CDR3 sequence (DNA): TGTGCCAGTAGTTCCGGGGATCATTCGGGAAACACCATATATTTT.

The chain has TRBV7-2 and TRBJ1-3; D gene ambiguous. V was trimmed by 5 bases and J by 0 bases, leaving 11 bases between them. The CDR3 is 15 amino acids. Germline lookup yields CDR1 SGHTA and CDR2 FQGNSA. The CDR3 DNA reads as TGTGCCAGCAGCCCAATCTTTCACTCTGGAAACACCATATATTTT. Protein sequence: CASSPIFHSGNTIYF.

The chain joins TRBV28 to TRBJ2-1; the D call may be TRBD1 or TRBD2 (5 bases each). The ends were cut back, 1 base at V and 9 bases at J, with 10 bases in the middle. The CDR3 has 13 amino acids. Germline V CDR1 and CDR2: MDHEN, SYDVKM. CDR3 sequence: CASSLYGTSEQFF. The CDR3 DNA sequence: TGTGCCAGCAGTTTATACGGGACGTCTGAGCAGTTCTTC.

This clone came up once. The chain has TRBV28 and TRBJ2-1; 8 nucleotides line up with TRBD2. Germline CDR1 is MDHEN and CDR2 is SYDVKM. V trimming: 8 bases; J trimming: 0 bases; junction bases outside the gene matches: 9. The length of the CDR3 is 16 residues. The CDR3 DNA reads as TGTGCCAGCGCCGGTAAGCGGGGGAGCTCCTACAATGAGCAGTTCTTC. This codes for CASAGKRGSSYNEQFF.

This chain joins TRBV11-2 and TRBJ1-1; tentatively, D is TRBD1 (5 bases). Germline loops: CDR1 SGHAT, CDR2 FQNNGV. The V gene lost 7 bases and the J gene lost 1 base, with 13 bases spanning the gap. This CDR3 has 14 residues. CDR3 coding DNA: TGTGCCAGCACATCAGGGATGGGGAACACTGAAGCTTTCTTT. This gives the protein CASTSGMGNTEAFF. The complete variable domain, with remaining parts taken from reference TRBV11-2 and TRBJ1-1, reads EAGVAQSPRYKIIEKRQSVAFWCNPISGHATLYWYQQILGQGPKLLIQFQNNGVVDDSQLPKDRFSAERLKGVDSTLKIQPAKLEDSAVYLCASTSGMGNTEAFFGQGTRLTVV.

This clone was counted between two and nine times. The CDR3: CASSSVRTENNSYGYTF. CDR3 sequence (DNA): TGTGCCAGCAGCTCAGTACGGACGGAGAACAACTCCTATGGCTACACCTTC. The chain employs TRBV7-9 and TRBJ1-2, with D unclear. CDR1 is SEHNR, CDR2 FQNEAQ, per germline (reference sequence). CDR3 length equals 17 residues. Trimming pared 4 bases from V and 4 bases from J, leaving 22 bases between.

In this sample, this clone turned up once. The V and J genes are TRBV7-6 and TRBJ2-3, with TRBD2 matching 10 bases. There are 15 residues in the CDR3. With V trimmed by 5 bases and J by 5 bases, 7 bases remained unmatched. Germline V CDR1 and CDR2: SGHVS, FNYEAQ. The CDR3 spells CASSHSGGAGDTQYF. CDR3 nucleotides: TGTGCCAGCAGCCACAGCGGGGGGGCGGGAGATACGCAGTATTTT.

The chain links TRBV4-2 to TRBJ1-1; D might be TRBD1 (6 bases). The germline gives CDR1 LGHNA, CDR2 YNFKEQ. The CDR3 has 16 amino acids. The V end lost 7 bases, the J end lost 1 base, and 19 bases lay between the germline ends. CDR3 amino acids: CASTHRAGPTNTEAFF. The CDR3 nucleotides are TGTGCCAGCACCCACAGGGCAGGGCCAACGAACACTGAAGCTTTCTTT.

This clone has only one observation. The gene calls are TRBV27 and TRBJ2-1, with a tentative D call TRBD1 (5 bases). Looked up from germline, CDR1 is MNHEY and CDR2 is SMNVEV (reference sequence). CDR3 length: 14 amino acids. V was clipped by 2 bases and J by 9 bases, with 14 bases between them. CDR3 DNA sequence: TGTGCCAGCAGTTTAACCCCCCAGGGAATTGAGCAGTTCTTC. Its protein is CASSLTPQGIEQFF.

This clone was detected only once. V usage is TRBV2 and J usage is TRBJ1-1, with 7 bases aligning to TRBD1. CDR3 size: 15 residues. V shed 6 bases and J 3 bases; nucleotides not matched to a gene: 10. Germline V gene data show CDR1 as SNHLY and CDR2 as FYNNEI. The DNA of the CDR3 is TGTGCCAGCAGGCCTGGGACAGCTTGGGACACTGAAGCTTTCTTT. The encoded protein is CASRPGTAWDTEAFF.

This clone was found once. This chain uses TRBV2 with TRBJ1-5; D remains unclear. V shed 2 bases and J shed 4 bases, with 6 bases lying between them. The CDR3 spans 13 residues. The germline CDR1 and CDR2 sequences are SNHLY and FYNNEI. DNA of the CDR3: TGTGCCAGCAGTGAATGGACTAATCAGCCCCAGCATTTT. It codes for CASSEWTNQPQHF.